These T cell receptor beta chains were read from a single sample in a study of T-cell reconstitution after alpha-beta-depleted transplantation in children. TCRdb re-analysed the PCR reads in MiXCR, keeping a single row per CDR3 protein. The data show 750,000 to 950,000 distinct CDR3 sequences, with roughly 15% seen just once and just under 5% held by the top ten. This specimen consisted of PBMCs, mostly from graft donor cells, obtained 360 days after TCRalphabeta/CD19-depleted stem cell transplant. These receptors originate from a male patient between 5 and 17 years old who had a stem cell transplant for acute lymphoblastic leukemia, so the T cells may come from the graft donor. Both conserved end residues are part of each CDR3. D genes are given only for firm matches. Clone size is not always given. Where it is, it says once, few, many or a class for expanded clones.

CDR3 DNA | CDR3 protein | J gene | V gene | D gene | clone size
TGCAGCGTTGAAGATCCCGGTAGCGGGAGATTGTCTGATACGCAGTATTTT | CSVEDPGSGRLSDTQYF | TRBJ2-3 | TRBV29-1 | TRBD2 | once
TGTGCCAGCAGTTTTGGCGGGCCACGGAGTGAGCAGTTCTTC | CASSFGGPRSEQFF | TRBJ2-1 | TRBV12-3/TRBV12-4 | - | -
TGTGCCATCAGTGACGACAGGGGCGGCCCAGATACGCAGTATTTT | CAISDDRGGPDTQYF | TRBJ2-3 | TRBV10-3 | TRBD1 | -
TGTGCCAGCAGTCCTCGGACATCAGCCGAGCAGTACTTC | CASSPRTSAEQYF | TRBJ2-7 | TRBV12-3/TRBV12-4 | - | -
TGCGCCAGCGCGACGGCGGGAGGGTTCTACAATGAGCAGTTCTTC | CASATAGGFYNEQFF | TRBJ2-1 | TRBV5-1 | TRBD2 | -
TGCGCCAGCAGTGAGTCAGGGCCCGGGACAGGGGACACCGGGGAGCTGTTTTTT | CASSESGPGTGDTGELFF | TRBJ2-2 | TRBV10-2 | TRBD1 | few
TGTGCCACCAGCAGAGATCCGACCTGGGAGGGCTACACCTTC | CATSRDPTWEGYTF | TRBJ1-2 | TRBV15 | - | few
TGCAGTGCTAGAGGTGGAAAAGGGGAAAGCATTCAGTACTTC | CSARGGKGESIQYF | TRBJ2-4 | TRBV20-1 | - | few
TGTGCCAGTTGGGGGATGAGCGGCCCTACCGAGCAGTACTTC | CASWGMSGPTEQYF | TRBJ2-7 | TRBV2 | - | -
TGTGCCAGCAGTTACTCAGGCAGTTTGCTTGAAGCTTTCTTT | CASSYSGSLLEAFF | TRBJ1-1 | TRBV6-5 | - | many
TGTGCCAGCTCACCACCGGGACTCGCAAACACCATATATTTT | CASSPPGLANTIYF | TRBJ1-3 | TRBV18 | - | few
TGTGCCAGCAGTTTAAGGGTTGGGGGGCGCGGCACTGAAGCTTTCTTT | CASSLRVGGRGTEAFF | TRBJ1-1 | TRBV12-3/TRBV12-4 | - | many
TGTGCCATGCCTTTGTGCACAGATACGCAGTATTTT | CAMPLCTDTQYF | TRBJ2-3 | TRBV10-3 | - | few
TGTGCCAGCACCCTTTTGAACATTCAGTACTTC | CASTLLNIQYF | TRBJ2-4 | TRBV12-3/TRBV12-4 | - | few
TGTGCCAGCAGCCCCACTAGAGGCACTGAGCAGTTCTTC | CASSPTRGTEQFF | TRBJ2-1 | TRBV7-9 | - | -
TGTGCCAGCAGCCCCTATAGAAACCACTACGAGCAGTACTTC | CASSPYRNHYEQYF | TRBJ2-7 | TRBV11-2 | - | few
TGCAGCGAAAACAGGGTGGGGGGTGAGCAGTTCTTC | CSENRVGGEQFF | TRBJ2-1 | TRBV29-1 | - | few
TGCGCCAGCAGCTATAGACAGGGGGACTACGAGCAGTACTTC | CASSYRQGDYEQYF | TRBJ2-7 | TRBV5-1 | TRBD1 | many
TGTGCCAGCAGCTTCGCCCGCACTCACGGAGCAGAGACCCAGTACTTC | CASSFARTHGAETQYF | TRBJ2-5 | TRBV5-6 | - | few
TGTGCCAGCAGTTTAATAAGGGGTTGGAACGAGCAGTACTTC | CASSLIRGWNEQYF | TRBJ2-7 | TRBV27 | - | many
TGTGCCAGCAGTTCCCTTATTCGTCGACTAGATTACAATGAGCAGTTCTTC | CASSSLIRRLDYNEQFF | TRBJ2-1 | TRBV27 | - | -
TGTGCCAGCAGTCTAGCGGGAGGGCTGTACGAGCAGTACTTC | CASSLAGGLYEQYF | TRBJ2-7 | TRBV7-3 | TRBD2 | many
TGTGCCAGCAGTTACTCGGACAGGGGGCGTTACGAGCAGTACTTC | CASSYSDRGRYEQYF | TRBJ2-7 | TRBV6-5 | TRBD1 | -
TGCAGCGTTGGGCGGGACCCCAATGAGCAGTTCTTC | CSVGRDPNEQFF | TRBJ2-1 | TRBV29-1 | - | -
TGCGCCAGCAGCCAACCCTTGACTAGCGGGAGCGGGGTCGGGGAGCTGTTTTTT | CASSQPLTSGSGVGELFF | TRBJ2-2 | TRBV4-1 | TRBD2 | few
TGTGCCAGCAGCCAAGTCCAGGGGGAGAACTATGGCTACACCTTC | CASSQVQGENYGYTF | TRBJ1-2 | TRBV4-2 | TRBD1 | few
TGTGCCACCAGCCAACCGGGACAGGGGAAAGATACGCAGTATTTT | CATSQPGQGKDTQYF | TRBJ2-3 | TRBV24-1 | TRBD1 | few
TGTGCCAGCAGTTCATGGCCTGACAATGAGCAGTTCTTC | CASSSWPDNEQFF | TRBJ2-1 | TRBV12-3/TRBV12-4 | - | many
TGCGCCAGCAGCCAAGTGACAGACAACAATGGCTACACCTTC | CASSQVTDNNGYTF | TRBJ1-2 | TRBV4-1 | - | few
TGTGCCAGCAGCACCCGACTGAAAACCACAGATACGCAGTATTTT | CASSTRLKTTDTQYF | TRBJ2-3 | TRBV11-2 | - | few
TGTGCCAGCTCACCACCGGCGACCACTGAAGCTTTCTTT | CASSPPATTEAFF | TRBJ1-1 | TRBV18 | - | -
TGCGCCAGCAGCTTGGGGGCCATCTCCTACAATGAGCAGTTCTTC | CASSLGAISYNEQFF | TRBJ2-1 | TRBV5-1 | - | many
TGTGCCACCAGTGATTATGGGACAGGCACAGATACGCAGTATTTT | CATSDYGTGTDTQYF | TRBJ2-3 | TRBV24-1 | TRBD1 | -
TGTGCCAGCAGTGGGCAACCGGGACCCTTACTTATTGGCTATGGCTACACCTTC | CASSGQPGPLLIGYGYTF | TRBJ1-2 | TRBV6-1 | - | few
TGCAGCGTGTTGCAGTGGCAGGGACGCAACGAGCAGTACTTC | CSVLQWQGRNEQYF | TRBJ2-7 | TRBV29-1 | - | many
TGTGCCAGCAGTGAAGTCGATGAGCAGTTCTTC | CASSEVDEQFF | TRBJ2-1 | TRBV6-1 | - | -
TGCAGTGCTAGTGGGCCCCGTAGCGGGAGAAATGAGCAGTTCTTC | CSASGPRSGRNEQFF | TRBJ2-1 | TRBV20-1 | TRBD2 | -
TGTGCCAGCAGCGTCGTAGGGCTAGCGGGAGTCACCGGGGAGCTGTTTTTT | CASSVVGLAGVTGELFF | TRBJ2-2 | TRBV9 | TRBD2 | -
TGTGCCACCAGTGATTTTATTCCAGATACGCAGTATTTT | CATSDFIPDTQYF | TRBJ2-3 | TRBV24-1 | - | -
TGCGCCAGCAGCCAAGGGGGCAGGGGCCCTCTTAATTCACCCCTCCACTTT | CASSQGGRGPLNSPLHF | TRBJ1-6 | TRBV4-1 | - | few
TGTGCCAGCAGCCCGGGCGGGGATACGCAGTATTTT | CASSPGGDTQYF | TRBJ2-3 | TRBV12-3/TRBV12-4 | - | many